Below are 15 T cell receptor beta chains sequenced from a single sample in a study of brain metastases from non-small cell lung cancer. Assay used: immunoSEQ multiplex PCR; TCRdb lists only in-frame clones, some missing. Of around 4,800 clones in the sample, around 80% were seen once. Sample: primary lung tumor tissue. The receptors stem from a donor at least 40 years old with non-small cell lung cancer.

V is TRBV5-1 and J is TRBJ2-3, with 7 bases identical to TRBD2. The CDR3 is 18 residues long. The V gene's germline CDR1 is SGHRS and CDR2 YFSETQ. The V and J ends lost 4 bases and 0 bases, in that order; junction bases with no gene match: 14. The CDR3 loop is CASSPELRGSSSTDTQYF. The CDR3 coding sequence is TGCGCCAGCAGCCCGGAATTGCGGGGGTCTTCTAGCACAGATACGCAGTATTTT.

V and J are TRBV10-1 and TRBJ2-1; TRBD1 agrees at 7 bases. In germline, CDR1 is WNHNN, CDR2 SYGVQD (reference sequence). Unmatched junction bases numbered 17, after V lost 8 bases and J lost 7 bases. The CDR3 length is 16 residues. This CDR3 reads CASSGSGKRGPNEQFF. The DNA for the CDR3 is TGCGCCAGCTCAGGTTCCGGGAAAAGGGGGCCTAATGAGCAGTTCTTC.

The chain employs TRBV2 and TRBJ2-5; D unresolved. Germline V gene lookup returns CDR1 SNHLY and CDR2 FYNNEI. Trimming cost V 4 bases and J 4 bases, with 10 bases left between them. This CDR3 comprises 13 residues. Here the CDR3 DNA reads TGTGCCAGCAGTGGGCTAGATCGAGAGACCCAGTACTTC. This codes for CASSGLDRETQYF. The full variable domain, its missing parts supplied by reference TRBV2 and TRBJ2-5, is EPEVTQTPSHQVTQMGQEVILRCVPISNHLYFYWYRQILGQKVEFLVSFYNNEISEKSEIFDDQFSVERPDGSNFTLKIRSTKLEDSAMYFCASSGLDRETQYFGPGTRLLVL.

In its sample, this clone was seen once. The chain recombines TRBV14 with TRBJ1-4; the D is unclear. Trimming left V 7 bases short and J 5 bases short, with 11 bases between. Germline loops: CDR1 SGHDN, CDR2 FVKESK. This CDR3 has 13 amino acids. The CDR3 DNA is TGTGCCAGCAATCGGGCTTTGAATGAAAAACTGTTTTTT. As protein: CASNRALNEKLFF. The variable domain in full, with the rest retrieved from reference TRBV14 and TRBJ1-4, is EAGVTQFPSHSVIEKGQTVTLRCDPISGHDNLYWYRRVMGKEIKFLLHFVKESKQDESGMPNNRFLAERTGGTYSTLKVQPAELEDSGVYFCASNRALNEKLFFGSGTQLSVL.

In regard to this clone: A single base separates this from a much larger clone, so it may be a read error. The genes are TRBV29-1 and TRBJ1-1; D unresolved. Germline loops: CDR1 SQVTM, CDR2 ANQGSEA. The CDR3 sequence is 13 residues long. V was pared by 5 bases and J by 5 bases, with 15 bases between. Here the CDR3 DNA reads TGCAGCGTTTGTTCAAGCCAGTGGACTGAAGCTTTCTTT. It specifies CSVCSSQWTEAFF.

This chain uses TRBV29-1 with TRBJ2-1, with 7 nucleotides matching TRBD2. V shed 4 bases and J 2 bases; nucleotides not matched to a gene: 5. The CDR3 extends over 14 amino acids. CDR1 SQVTM and CDR2 ANQGSEA come from the germline V gene. The CDR3 sequence: CSVGWSGAYNEQFF. For the CDR3, the DNA is TGCAGCGTTGGTTGGAGCGGGGCCTACAATGAGCAGTTCTTC.

This clone has a single count. The CDR3 DNA follows: TGTGCCAGCAGTGATGGAGGTCGCGGGGGGGCAATATTGTTCGGTTGGTACGTC. This codes for CASSDGGRGGAILFGWYV. The chain couples TRBV6-1 to TRBJ2-7, with 9 nucleotides matching TRBD2. The trim removed 3 bases at V and 12 bases at J, leaving 24 bases unmatched. Germline-derived CDR1 and CDR2 are MNHNS and SASEGT. This CDR3 region has 18 residues.

The chain employs TRBV5-1 and TRBJ2-2; 10 positions match TRBD2. The CDR3 has 16 residues. Looked up from germline, CDR1 is SGHRS and CDR2 is YFSETQ. V was pared by 0 bases and J by 4 bases, with 3 bases of the junction left unmatched. CDR3 protein: CASSLELAGSTGELFF. The CDR3 nucleotides are TGCGCCAGCAGCTTGGAACTAGCGGGGAGCACCGGGGAGCTGTTTTTT. The complete variable domain, with remaining parts taken from reference TRBV5-1 and TRBJ2-2, reads KAGVTQTPRYLIKTRGQQVTLSCSPISGHRSVSWYQQTPGQGLQFLFEYFSETQRNKGNFPGRFSGRQFSNSRSEMNVSTLELGDSALYLCASSLELAGSTGELFFGEGSRLTVL.

The chain joins TRBV9 to TRBJ2-3; 8 nucleotides match TRBD2. CDR1 is SGDLS and CDR2 is YYNGEE in the germline V gene. This CDR3 is built from 14 residues. Trimming cost V 4 bases and J 1 base; bases outside gene matches: 2. The CDR3 loop reads CASSLSGGTDTQYF. The CDR3 coding sequence is TGTGCCAGCAGCCTTAGCGGGGGCACAGATACGCAGTATTTT.

The chain links TRBV2 to TRBJ2-7; TRBD1 is a possible D gene (6 bases). Trimming shortened V by 2 bases and J by 7 bases, and 18 bases separated the two germline ends. This CDR3 region has 15 residues. Germline V gene sequence: CDR1 SNHLY, CDR2 FYNNEI. Written as DNA, the CDR3 is TGTGCCAGCAGTGAAAACAGGGAACCCATCTATGAGCAGTACTTC. It encodes CASSENREPIYEQYF.

For this clone: The same CDR3 arises from other DNA sequences in this sample as well. The chain is built from TRBV6-2 or TRBV6-3 and TRBJ1-2; a possible D gene is TRBD1 (5 bases). V was clipped by 1 base and J by 2 bases, with 5 bases between them. Germline values: CDR1 MNHEY, CDR2 SVGEGT. The CDR3 sequence is 13 residues long. The CDR3 protein is CASSYWDNYGYTF. The CDR3, as DNA: TGTGCCAGCAGTTACTGGGACAACTATGGCTACACCTTC.

This chain joins TRBV29-1 and TRBJ2-7; 8 bases fit TRBD2. Trimming cost V 7 bases and J 7 bases; bases outside gene matches: 12. The CDR3 loop spans 13 amino acids. Germline values: CDR1 SQVTM, CDR2 ANQGSEA. CDR3 region: CSAWTSWSWEQYF. The DNA for the CDR3 is TGCAGCGCATGGACTAGCTGGTCTTGGGAGCAGTACTTC.

The chain carries TRBV19 and TRBJ1-5; unclear D gene. The germline CDR1 and CDR2 sequences are LNHDA and SQIVND (reference sequence). Trimming took off 5 bases at V and 4 bases at J, with 9 bases between the two ends. The CDR3 length is 13 residues. The CDR3, as DNA: TGTGCCAGTAGTGACAATCTTAATCAGCCCCAGCATTTT. Translation gives CASSDNLNQPQHF.

The CDR3 here is CASSLELADTQYF. The CDR3 bases are TGCGCCAGCAGCTTGGAACTGGCAGATACGCAGTATTTT. The chain combines TRBV5-1 with TRBJ2-3; D is undetermined. Trimming stripped 0 bases from V and 4 bases from J, with 6 bases between. This CDR3 is built from 13 residues. CDR1 is SGHRS, CDR2 YFSETQ, per germline.

The table lists this clone with a count of one. The J gene is TRBJ1-1, the V gene TRBV5-1; D is uncertain. This CDR3 comprises 14 residues. Germline V gene lookup returns CDR1 SGHRS and CDR2 YFSETQ. V gave up 4 bases and J gave up 1 base, with 11 bases separating them. CDR3 in amino acids: CASSLESWNTEAFF. The CDR3 coding sequence is TGCGCCAGCAGCCTGGAGTCGTGGAACACTGAAGCTTTCTTT. The entire variable domain, with the rest obtained from reference TRBV5-1 and TRBJ1-1, is as follows: KAGVTQTPRYLIKTRGQQVTLSCSPISGHRSVSWYQQTPGQGLQFLFEYFSETQRNKGNFPGRFSGRQFSNSRSEMNVSTLELGDSALYLCASSLESWNTEAFFGQGTRLTVV.